This entry concerns a single T cell receptor (beta chain). The antigen is unknown. This entry belongs to a study of cytomegalovirus exposure and HLA in healthy donors. Study-wide results and limits: Being productive about 90% or about 30% of the time was typical of most TCR beta V segments in an earlier analysis. An analysis was carried out at a later point. It showed that HLA-associated TCR beta chains were more clonally expanded than equally common non-associated chains.

The donors gave bone marrow, and they were healthy. Though nominally healthy at sampling, donors likely had unrecorded immune exposures. V lost 2 bases and J lost 1; bases outside the gene matches: 7. Germline V gives CDR1 MNHEY, CDR2 SVGAGI. The CDR3 totals 16 residues. Primers: 60 Vbeta forward and 13 Jbeta reverse. Data came from immunoSEQ multiplex PCR; TCRdb stores just in-frame clones and leaves some out. The repertoire consists of over 100,000 clones, with about 87% occurring once and the leading ten covering more than 4.5%. Specimen: PBMCs. This rearrangement joins TRBV6-5 to TRBJ1-1, with 7 bases identical to TRBD1. The receptor comes from a woman younger than 45 in good health and CMV-seronegative. As DNA, the CDR3 is TGTGCCAGCAGTTACCTGGACAGGAGAAAGAACACTGAAGCTTTCTTT. Its protein is CASSYLDRRKNTEAFF.